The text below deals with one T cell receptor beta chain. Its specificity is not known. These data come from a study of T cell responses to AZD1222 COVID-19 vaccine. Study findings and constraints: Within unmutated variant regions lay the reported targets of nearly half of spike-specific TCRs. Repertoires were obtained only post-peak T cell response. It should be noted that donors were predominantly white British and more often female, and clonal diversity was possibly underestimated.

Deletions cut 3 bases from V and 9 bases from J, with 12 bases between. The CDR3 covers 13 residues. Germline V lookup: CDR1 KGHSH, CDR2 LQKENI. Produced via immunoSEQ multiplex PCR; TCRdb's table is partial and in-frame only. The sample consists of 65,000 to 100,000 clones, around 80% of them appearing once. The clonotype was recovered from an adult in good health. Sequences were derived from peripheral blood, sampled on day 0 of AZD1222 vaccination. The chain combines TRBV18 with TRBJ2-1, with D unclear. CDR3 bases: TGTGCCAGCTCACCCACGAAGTCAGGTGAGCAGTTCTTC. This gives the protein CASSPTKSGEQFF. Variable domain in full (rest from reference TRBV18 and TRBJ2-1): NAGVMQNPRHLVRRRGQEARLRCSPMKGHSHVYWYRQLPEEGLKFMVYLQKENIIDESGMPKERFSAEFPKEGPSILRIQQVVRGDSAAYFCASSPTKSGEQFFGPGTRLTVL.